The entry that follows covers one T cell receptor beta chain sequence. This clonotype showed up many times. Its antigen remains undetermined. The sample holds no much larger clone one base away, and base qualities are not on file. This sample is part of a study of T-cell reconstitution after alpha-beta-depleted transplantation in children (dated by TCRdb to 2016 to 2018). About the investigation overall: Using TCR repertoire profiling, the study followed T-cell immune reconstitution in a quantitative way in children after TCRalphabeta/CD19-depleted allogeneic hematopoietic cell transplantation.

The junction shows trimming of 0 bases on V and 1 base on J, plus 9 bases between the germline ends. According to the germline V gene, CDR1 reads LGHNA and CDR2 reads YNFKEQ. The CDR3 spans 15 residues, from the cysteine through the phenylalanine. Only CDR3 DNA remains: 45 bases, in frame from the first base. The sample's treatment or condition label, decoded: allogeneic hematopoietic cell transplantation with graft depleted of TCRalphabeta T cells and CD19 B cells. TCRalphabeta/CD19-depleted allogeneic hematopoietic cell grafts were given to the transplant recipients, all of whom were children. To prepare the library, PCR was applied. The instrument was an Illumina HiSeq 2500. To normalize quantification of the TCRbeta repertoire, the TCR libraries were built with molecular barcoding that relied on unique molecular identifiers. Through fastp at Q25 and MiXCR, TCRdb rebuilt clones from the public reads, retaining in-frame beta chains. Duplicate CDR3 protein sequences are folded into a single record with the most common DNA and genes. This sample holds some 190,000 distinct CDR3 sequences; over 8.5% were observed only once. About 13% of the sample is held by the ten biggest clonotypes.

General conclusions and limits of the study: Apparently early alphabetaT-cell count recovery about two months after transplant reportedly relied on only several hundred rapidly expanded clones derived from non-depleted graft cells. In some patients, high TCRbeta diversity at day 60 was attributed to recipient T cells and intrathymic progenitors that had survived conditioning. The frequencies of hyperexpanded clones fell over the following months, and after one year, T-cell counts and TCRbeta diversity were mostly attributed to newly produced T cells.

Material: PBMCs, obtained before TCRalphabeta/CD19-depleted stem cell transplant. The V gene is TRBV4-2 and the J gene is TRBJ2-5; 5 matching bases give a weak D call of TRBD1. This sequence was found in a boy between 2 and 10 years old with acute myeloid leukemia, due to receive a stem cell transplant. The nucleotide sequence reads TGTGCCAGCAGCCAAGAGGGGCAGATCCAAGAGACCCAGTACTTC. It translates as CASSQEGQIQETQYF.